A single sample is the source of the 15 T cell receptor beta chains below, sequenced in a study of blood T cell repertoires in COVID-19. Generated by immunoSEQ multiplex PCR, the TCRdb table keeps only in-frame clones and is missing some. The sample records about 81,000 clones, more than 75% being singletons. Sequencing input: peripheral blood. The receptors here all came from a human donor in a cohort sampled during active COVID-19.

V and J are TRBV14 and TRBJ2-7; D uncertain. Trimming cost V 0 bases and J 2 bases, with 11 bases left between them. Germline assignment: CDR1 SGHDN and CDR2 FVKESK. The length of the CDR3 is 15 residues. The CDR3 nucleotides read TGTGCCAGCAGCCAAGAACGAGTGAAGACCTACGAGCAGTACTTC. Its protein product is CASSQERVKTYEQYF.

This clone has more than one count but fewer than ten. The rearrangement joins TRBV6-2 or TRBV6-3 to TRBJ1-5, with 7 nucleotides matching TRBD1. V gave up 5 bases and J gave up 1 base; unmatched junction bases: 5. This CDR3 is 15 amino acids long. Germline V gives CDR1 MNHEY, CDR2 SVGEGT. The CDR3 here is CASSPQGMSNQPQHF. CDR3 coding DNA: TGTGCCAGCAGTCCACAGGGGATGAGCAATCAGCCCCAGCATTTT.

The V and J genes are TRBV27 and TRBJ1-6, with a weak D call TRBD1 (5 bases). The CDR3 length is 13 residues. The V end lost 1 base, the J end lost 7 bases, and 5 bases lay between the germline ends. The germline V gene has CDR1 MNHEY and CDR2 SMNVEV (reference sequence). The CDR3 is CASSLWGNSPLHF. CDR3 DNA: TGTGCCAGCAGTTTATGGGGCAATTCACCCCTCCACTTT.

This chain links TRBV5-4 with TRBJ1-3; TRBD1 matches 9 bases. Trimming took 7 bases from V and 0 from J; bases not matched to a gene: 5. The CDR3 runs 15 residues. CDR1 is SGHNT and CDR2 is YYREEE in the germline V gene (reference sequence). The CDR3 nucleotides read TGTGCCAGCCACCGGGACAGGGCCTCTGGAAACACCATATATTTT. This gives the protein CASHRDRASGNTIYF.

The sample holds one count of this clone. This chain uses TRBV5-4 with TRBJ2-7; weak D call: TRBD1 (8 bases). The CDR3 has 15 amino acids. Germline CDR1 and CDR2: SGHNT and YYREEE (reference sequence). Trimming shortened V by 0 bases and J by 6 bases, and 16 bases separated the two germline ends. The CDR3 region is CASSLEAGTGTEQYF. The CDR3 DNA follows: TGTGCCAGCAGCTTGGAAGCGGGGACAGGAACCGAGCAGTACTTC. Using reference TRBV5-4 and TRBJ2-7 for the parts outside the CDR3, the full variable domain is ETGVTQSPTHLIKTRGQQVTLRCSSQSGHNTVSWYQQALGQGPQFIFQYYREEENGRGNFPPRFSGLQFPNYSSELNVNALELDDSALYLCASSLEAGTGTEQYFGPGTRLTVT.

The chain has TRBV3-1 (or the pseudogene TRBV3-2) and TRBJ2-2; the D gene is possibly TRBD1 (6 bases). Germline V gives CDR1 LGHDT, CDR2 YNNKEL (reference sequence). V gave up 4 bases and J gave up 6 bases, with 12 bases separating them. The CDR3 is made up of 14 amino acids. CDR3 sequence reads: CASSPDRWPGELFF. In DNA form, the CDR3 reads TGTGCCAGCAGCCCCGACAGGTGGCCCGGGGAGCTGTTTTTT.

The chain is built from TRBV5-1 and TRBJ2-7, with 9 bases fitting TRBD1. Germline loops: CDR1 SGHRS, CDR2 YFSETQ. CDR3 length: 14 residues. Losses at the gene ends were 4 bases for V and 3 bases for J; bases not matched to a gene: 5. The CDR3 DNA reads as TGCGCCAGCAGCCCCACAGGGGGCCACTACGAGCAGTACTTC. It translates to CASSPTGGHYEQYF.

The genes are TRBV4-1 and TRBJ1-1; perhaps TRBD1 as D (6 bases). Trimming shortened V by 0 bases and J by 6 bases, and 8 bases separated the two germline ends. Germline CDR1 MGHRA, CDR2 YSYEKL. This CDR3 region has 13 residues. The CDR3 sequence: CASSQEAGAEAFF. The DNA for the CDR3 is TGCGCCAGCAGCCAAGAGGCAGGGGCTGAAGCTTTCTTT.

V and J are TRBV4-1 and TRBJ1-3; a possible D gene is TRBD1 (6 bases). CDR3 length: 17 residues. Germline assignment: CDR1 MGHRA and CDR2 YSYEKL. The V gene lost 4 bases and the J gene lost 0 bases, with 16 bases spanning the gap. The CDR3 region has the DNA TGCGCCAGCAGCCTCACGACAGGCACCTACTCTGGAAACACCATATATTTT. Amino acids: CASSLTTGTYSGNTIYF.

V gene TRBV27 combines with J gene TRBJ2-7; 9 positions match TRBD2. This CDR3 is 16 amino acids long. Trimming at V came to 0 bases and at J to 0 bases, leaving 3 bases not matched to a gene. Germline V gene data show CDR1 as MNHEY and CDR2 as SMNVEV (reference sequence). The CDR3 loop reads CASSLSLAGTSYEQYF. The DNA for the CDR3 is TGTGCCAGCAGTTTATCCCTAGCGGGGACCTCCTACGAGCAGTACTTC.

The chain carries TRBV7-9 and TRBJ1-1; a weak D match, TRBD1 (6 bases). The germline V and J ends were trimmed by 5 bases and 8 bases, with 18 bases remaining between them. The CDR3 is made up of 14 amino acids. Germline V gives CDR1 SEHNR, CDR2 FQNEAQ (reference sequence). The CDR3 reads CASSPALGAEEAFF. The CDR3 DNA reads TGTGCCAGCAGCCCGGCCCTGGGGGCAGAGGAAGCTTTCTTT.

This chain joins TRBV3-1 (or the pseudogene TRBV3-2) and TRBJ2-7; tentatively, D is TRBD1 (5 bases). CDR3 length: 16 amino acids. Germline V gene lookup returns CDR1 LGHDT and CDR2 YNNKEL (reference sequence). V lost 0 bases, J lost 5 bases, and 17 bases lay in between. This chain's CDR3 is CASSQDRFSGFNEQYF. In DNA form, the CDR3 reads TGTGCCAGCAGCCAAGATCGATTCTCAGGGTTTAACGAGCAGTACTTC.

V gene TRBV19 combines with J gene TRBJ1-2, with a possible D match to TRBD1 (5 bases). The CDR3 runs 13 residues. Per the germline V gene, CDR1 is LNHDA and CDR2 is SQIVND (reference sequence). Trimming pared 9 bases from V and 4 bases from J, leaving 15 bases between. The chain's CDR3 is CASESRDTYGYTF. The DNA of the CDR3 is TGTGCCAGCGAGAGCAGGGATACCTATGGCTACACCTTC.

The chain has TRBV4-3 and TRBJ1-1; maybe TRBD1 (6 bases). Trimming stripped 0 bases from V and 3 bases from J, with 14 bases between. Germline assignment: CDR1 LGHNA and CDR2 YSLEER. CDR3 length equals 16 residues. CDR3 residues: CASSQDGTFWDTEAFF. CDR3 bases: TGCGCCAGCAGCCAAGATGGGACATTTTGGGACACTGAAGCTTTCTTT.

The chain has TRBV27 and TRBJ1-2; TRBD1 matches at 11 bases. Germline CDR1 reads MNHEY; CDR2 reads SMNVEV (reference sequence). Germline trimming cut 6 bases from V and 8 bases from J; bases unmatched to any gene: 14. The CDR3 sequence is 16 residues long. The DNA for the CDR3 is TGTGCCAGCAGGCTCGAATCCGGACAGGGGGCTTTGGGCTACACCTTC. Protein sequence: CASRLESGQGALGYTF.